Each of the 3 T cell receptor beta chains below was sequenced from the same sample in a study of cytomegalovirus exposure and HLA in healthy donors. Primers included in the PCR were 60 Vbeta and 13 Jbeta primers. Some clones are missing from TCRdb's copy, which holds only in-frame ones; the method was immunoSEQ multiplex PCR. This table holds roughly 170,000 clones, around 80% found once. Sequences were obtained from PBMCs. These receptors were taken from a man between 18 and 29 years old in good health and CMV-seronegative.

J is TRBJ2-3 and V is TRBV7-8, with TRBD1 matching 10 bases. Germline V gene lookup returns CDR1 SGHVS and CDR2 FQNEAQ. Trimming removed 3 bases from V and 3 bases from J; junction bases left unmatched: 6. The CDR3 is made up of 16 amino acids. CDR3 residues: CASSFLGQGSTDTQYF. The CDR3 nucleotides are TGTGCCAGCAGCTTTTTGGGACAGGGGAGTACAGATACGCAGTATTTT. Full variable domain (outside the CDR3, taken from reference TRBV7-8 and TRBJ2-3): GAGVSQSPRYKVAKRGQDVALRCDPISGHVSLFWYQQALGQGPEFLTYFQNEAQLDKSGLPSDRFFAERPEGSVSTLKIQRTQQEDSAVYLCASSFLGQGSTDTQYFGPGTRLTVL.

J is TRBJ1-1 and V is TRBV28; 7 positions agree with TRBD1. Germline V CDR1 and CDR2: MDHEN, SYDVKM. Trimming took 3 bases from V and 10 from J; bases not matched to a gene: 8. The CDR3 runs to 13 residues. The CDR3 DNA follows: TGTGCCAGCAGTTTCCACAGGGGAGGTGGAGCTTTCTTT. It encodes CASSFHRGGGAFF.

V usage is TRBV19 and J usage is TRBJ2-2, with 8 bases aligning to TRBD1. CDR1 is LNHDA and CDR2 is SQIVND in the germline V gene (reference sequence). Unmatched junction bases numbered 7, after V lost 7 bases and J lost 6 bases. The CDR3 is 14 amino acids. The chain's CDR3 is CASKWTGIAGELFF. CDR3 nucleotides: TGTGCCAGTAAATGGACAGGGATTGCCGGGGAGCTGTTTTTT.